The 31 T cell receptor beta chains listed next were all sequenced from one sample in a study of graft-versus-host responses after intestinal transplantation. Generated by immunoSEQ multiplex PCR, the TCRdb table keeps only in-frame clones and is missing some. Among just under 90,000 clones, around four fifths were seen once, and the ten largest hold 17%. These receptors have no identified antigens. Sequences were derived from unstimulated CD8+ T cells sorted from spleen or lymph node cells, sampled before intestinal transplant. These receptors were collected from a human donor who received an intestinal transplant.

V gene TRBV29-1 combines with J gene TRBJ1-1; perhaps TRBD1 as D (6 bases). This CDR3 comprises 13 residues. Between the trimmed V and J ends, which lost 7 bases and 0 bases, there was a span of 12 bases. Germline V CDR1 and CDR2: SQVTM, ANQGSEA. The CDR3 loop is CSGFTGMNTEAFF. The CDR3 DNA sequence: TGCAGCGGCTTTACAGGGATGAACACTGAAGCTTTCTTT.

This sequence joins TRBV4-2 and TRBJ2-1; tentatively, D is TRBD1 or TRBD2 (5 bases each). CDR1 LGHNA and CDR2 YNFKEQ come from the germline V gene. V lost 1 base and J 0 bases, leaving 13 bases between the germline ends. This CDR3 has 17 residues. The DNA for the CDR3 is TGTGCCAGCAGCCAAGTCAGGGAGATGGGCTCCTACAATGAGCAGTTCTTC. Its protein is CASSQVREMGSYNEQFF.

The rearrangement joins TRBV27 to TRBJ2-7; possibly TRBD2 for D (5 bases). The length of the CDR3 is 14 residues. Germline V gene data show CDR1 as MNHEY and CDR2 as SMNVEV (reference sequence). The V end lost 8 bases, the J end lost 6 bases, and 20 bases lay between the germline ends. The CDR3 coding sequence is TGTGCCAGCCACGCGGCGGCTAGCCGGGCCGAGCAGTACTTC. Translating gives CASHAAASRAEQYF.

The chain has TRBV19 and TRBJ2-7, with no clear D. There are 13 residues in the CDR3. CDR1 is LNHDA and CDR2 is SQIVND in the germline V gene (reference sequence). V gave up 2 bases and J gave up 4 bases, with 9 bases separating them. The CDR3, as DNA: TGTGCCAGTAGTATAAGGGTCGATTACGAGCAGTACTTC. Translated, it gives CASSIRVDYEQYF.

J is TRBJ2-3 and V is TRBV29-1; TRBD2 might be the D (5 bases). Germline CDR1 SQVTM, CDR2 ANQGSEA. The V end was cut by 4 bases, the J end by 2 bases, with 10 bases between. The CDR3 covers 13 residues. The CDR3 here is CSVAVRATDTQYF. CDR3 nucleotides: TGCAGCGTTGCTGTGCGGGCCACAGATACGCAGTATTTT.

This chain uses TRBV18 with TRBJ1-1; 8 nucleotides line up with TRBD1. The V gene's germline CDR1 is KGHSH and CDR2 LQKENI. J lost 0 bases, V lost 4 bases, and 4 bases had no gene match. The CDR3 is made up of 15 amino acids. The chain's CDR3 is CASSRWTGMNTEAFF. The DNA for the CDR3 is TGTGCCAGCTCACGTTGGACAGGGATGAACACTGAAGCTTTCTTT.

The chain is built from TRBV30 and TRBJ2-3; D unresolved. In germline, CDR1 is GTSNPN, CDR2 SVGIG (reference sequence). Trimming left V 0 bases short and J 3 bases short, with 10 bases between. This CDR3 is 14 amino acids long. The CDR3 sequence is CAWSVLSPTDTQYF. The DNA for the CDR3 is TGTGCCTGGAGTGTACTTTCACCGACAGATACGCAGTATTTT. Full variable domain (outside the CDR3, taken from reference TRBV30 and TRBJ2-3): SQTIHQWPATLVQPVGSPLSLECTVEGTSNPNLYWYRQAAGRGLQLLFYSVGIGQISSEVPQNLSASRPQDRQFILSSKKLLLSDSGFYLCAWSVLSPTDTQYFGPGTRLTVL.

The chain is built from TRBV28 and TRBJ2-7; the match to TRBD2 covers 11 bases. Trimming removed 5 bases from V and 3 bases from J; junction bases left unmatched: 6. The CDR3 is 15 residues long. Germline values: CDR1 MDHEN, CDR2 SYDVKM. The CDR3 DNA sequence: TGTGCCAGCAGTATGGGACTAGCGGCTAGCTACGAGCAGTACTTC. Its translation: CASSMGLAASYEQYF.

The rearrangement uses TRBV19 and TRBJ2-7, with 12 bases that match TRBD2. After removal of 5 bases from V and 7 bases from J, the junction contained 3 bases not matched to a gene. CDR1 and CDR2 (germline): LNHDA, SQIVND (reference sequence). The CDR3 sequence is 13 residues long. CDR3 nucleotide sequence: TGTGCCAGTAGTGCTAGCGGGAGGGGTGAGCAGTACTTC. It specifies CASSASGRGEQYF. The full variable domain, rest sourced from reference TRBV19 and TRBJ2-7, is DGGITQSPKYLFRKEGQNVTLSCEQNLNHDAMYWYRQDPGQGLRLIYYSQIVNDFQKGDIAEGYSVSREKKESFPLTVTSAQKNPTAFYLCASSASGRGEQYFGPGTRLTVT.

The CDR3 loop reads CASSFHQGPSPLHF. Written as DNA, the CDR3 is TGTGCCAGCAGCTTTCATCAGGGGCCTTCACCCCTCCACTTT. The chain carries TRBV5-5 and TRBJ1-6; D is perhaps TRBD1 (6 bases). Germline-derived CDR1 and CDR2 are SGHKS and YYEKEE (reference sequence). The V end was cut by 2 bases, the J end by 9 bases, with 12 bases between. The CDR3 totals 14 residues.

This clone is a singleton in its sample. The chain joins TRBV27 to TRBJ1-1, with D possibly being TRBD1 (5 bases). The CDR3 is 13 residues long. V shed 2 bases and J shed 6 bases, with 10 bases lying between them. The V gene's germline CDR1 is MNHEY and CDR2 SMNVEV (reference sequence). CDR3 loop: CASSLGRVAEAFF. The DNA for the CDR3 is TGTGCCAGCAGTTTAGGCAGGGTGGCTGAAGCTTTCTTT.

The CDR3 here is CASSSTGAGNTIYF. Written as DNA, the CDR3 is TGTGCCAGCAGCTCTACAGGGGCTGGAAACACCATATATTTT. The chain recombines TRBV28 with TRBJ1-3; 7 positions match TRBD1. J gave up 2 bases and V 6 bases, and 4 bases lay outside the gene matches. CDR3 length: 14 residues. From germline, CDR1 is MDHEN and CDR2 SYDVKM.

The chain couples TRBV7-3 to TRBJ2-2; no reliable D call. Trimming pared 4 bases from V and 3 bases from J, leaving 3 bases between. CDR1 is SGHTA, CDR2 FQGTGA, per germline. The CDR3 is 12 amino acids. CDR3 bases: TGTGCCAGCAGCTCCGACACCGGGGAGCTGTTTTTT. The encoded protein is CASSSDTGELFF. The whole variable domain, filled in from reference TRBV7-3 and TRBJ2-2, reads GAGVSQTPSNKVTEKGKYVELRCDPISGHTALYWYRQSLGQGPEFLIYFQGTGAADDSGLPNDRFFAVRPEGSVSTLKIQRTERGDSAVYLCASSSDTGELFFGEGSRLTVL.

The genes are TRBV4-1 and TRBJ2-7, with 11 bases fitting TRBD1. This CDR3 has 15 amino acids. The germline V gene encodes CDR1 MGHRA and CDR2 YSYEKL. V was pared by 2 bases and J by 6 bases, with 6 bases of the junction left unmatched. The CDR3 bases are TGCGCCAGCAGCCAAACCGGGACAGGGGGGGGCGAGCAGTACTTC. The encoded protein is CASSQTGTGGGEQYF.

The genes are TRBV4-1 and TRBJ2-4; 7 nucleotides agree with TRBD1. This CDR3 spans 14 amino acids. Trimming took 1 base from V and 6 from J; bases not matched to a gene: 3. Germline CDR1 and CDR2: MGHRA and YSYEKL. The CDR3 protein is CASSQGQGGNIQYF. The DNA of the CDR3 is TGCGCCAGCAGCCAAGGACAGGGCGGAAACATTCAGTACTTC.

The gene calls are TRBV9 and TRBJ2-1; 9 bases are a match to TRBD2. The trim removed 0 bases at V and 0 bases at J, leaving 10 bases unmatched. The CDR3 length is 19 residues. Germline V CDR1 and CDR2: SGDLS, YYNGEE. The CDR3 DNA reads TGTGCCAGCAGCGTAGATAGTATGGCGGGAGGGAGCTCCTACAATGAGCAGTTCTTC. It is translated as CASSVDSMAGGSSYNEQFF.

The table lists this clone with a count of one. J is TRBJ1-6 and V is TRBV5-1; D is undetermined. The CDR3 spans 16 residues. The germline gives CDR1 SGHRS, CDR2 YFSETQ. Trimming took 5 bases from V and 10 from J, leaving 22 bases between them. The CDR3 DNA reads TGCGCCAGCAGAGCCGGACGTCCCTATAAAGGGTCACCCCTCCACTTT. Residues: CASRAGRPYKGSPLHF.

The chain links TRBV6-1 to TRBJ2-7; TRBD1 might be the D (6 bases). CDR3 length: 14 residues. CDR1 MNHNS and CDR2 SASEGT come from the germline V gene. The ends were cut back, 7 bases at V and 3 bases at J, with 16 bases in the middle. The CDR3 DNA follows: TGTGCCAGCACACCAGGGAGAGGGGGCTACGAGCAGTACTTC. Its translation: CASTPGRGGYEQYF.

The chain uses TRBV9 and TRBJ2-1, with D unclear. In germline, CDR1 is SGDLS, CDR2 YYNGEE. Trimming removed 7 bases from V and 5 bases from J, with 22 bases in between. CDR3 length equals 16 residues. The CDR3 bases are TGTGCCAGCGCTACCACAAATAGGGTCCATGACAATGAGCAGTTCTTC. Encoded protein: CASATTNRVHDNEQFF.

This clone appeared a few times. J is TRBJ2-7 and V is TRBV27, with 7 bases that match TRBD2. CDR1 and CDR2 from the germline V gene are MNHEY and SMNVEV (reference sequence). The CDR3 extends over 15 amino acids. J gave up 2 bases and V 4 bases, and 8 bases lay outside the gene matches. The CDR3 sequence is CASSWGGDGAYEQYF. As DNA, the CDR3 is TGTGCCAGCAGTTGGGGGGGGGACGGTGCCTACGAGCAGTACTTC.

J is TRBJ2-7 and V is TRBV5-1, with 7 bases lining up with TRBD1. The CDR3 loop spans 13 amino acids. CDR1 is SGHRS, CDR2 YFSETQ, per germline. V shed 0 bases and J 5 bases; nucleotides not matched to a gene: 2. DNA for the CDR3: TGCGCCAGCAGCTTGGGACAGGGTCACGAGCAGTACTTC. Its translation: CASSLGQGHEQYF.

This chain connects TRBV9 to TRBJ2-3, with a possible D match to TRBD2 (5 bases). The germline V gene has CDR1 SGDLS and CDR2 YYNGEE. The CDR3 is 15 residues long. V was pared by 0 bases and J by 6 bases, with 14 bases between. This CDR3 reads CASSVVGEGLDTQYF. CDR3 sequence (DNA): TGTGCCAGCAGCGTAGTAGGTGAGGGATTGGATACGCAGTATTTT.

A single count supports this clone. The gene calls are TRBV5-6 and TRBJ2-1; D is possibly TRBD1 or TRBD2 (7 bases each). V lost 4 bases and J 5 bases, leaving 22 bases between the germline ends. CDR3 length: 17 residues. Looked up from germline, CDR1 is SGHDT and CDR2 is YYEEEE. In DNA, the CDR3 is TGTGCCAGCAGCCCCGCCAGGGGGAGGGCCTTCGACAATGAGCAGTTCTTC. It is translated as CASSPARGRAFDNEQFF.

In nucleotides, the CDR3 is TGCGCCAGCAGCTTAGATAGGGGCTCTGGAAACACCATATATTTT. It translates to CASSLDRGSGNTIYF. The genes are TRBV5-1 and TRBJ1-3; possible D gene TRBD1, 5 bases. This CDR3 has 15 residues. V gave up 2 bases and J gave up 0 bases, with 9 bases separating them. Germline V gives CDR1 SGHRS, CDR2 YFSETQ.

CDR3 loop: CASSGGTSGAYEQYF. The CDR3 DNA reads TGTGCCAGCAGCGGCGGGACTAGCGGAGCCTACGAGCAGTACTTC. V and J are TRBV7-9 and TRBJ2-7; TRBD2 matches 11 bases. The CDR3 covers 15 residues. V was clipped by 5 bases and J by 2 bases; unmatched bases: 5. From germline, CDR1 is SEHNR and CDR2 FQNEAQ (reference sequence).

This clone was detected once. The gene calls are TRBV25-1 and TRBJ2-1, with 8 nucleotides matching TRBD1. Germline V gene sequence: CDR1 MGHDK, CDR2 SYGVNS. The CDR3 is 16 amino acids. The V and J ends lost 4 bases and 10 bases, in that order; junction bases with no gene match: 15. The CDR3 sequence is CASSAPPGDRPLEQFF. CDR3 nucleotide sequence: TGTGCCAGCAGTGCACCCCCGGGGGACAGGCCTTTGGAGCAGTTCTTC.

This chain links TRBV2 with TRBJ1-1; no reliable D call. The V and J ends lost 8 bases and 1 base respectively, with 8 bases between them. The CDR3 consists of 12 residues. Germline V gene lookup returns CDR1 SNHLY and CDR2 FYNNEI. In DNA form, the CDR3 reads TGTGCCAGCCTTTCAGGGAACACTGAAGCTTTCTTT. This sequence encodes CASLSGNTEAFF.

The chain couples TRBV7-9 to TRBJ2-1; 7 bases agree with TRBD2. The CDR3 totals 15 residues. CDR1 is SEHNR, CDR2 FQNEAQ, per germline (reference sequence). V lost 0 bases, J lost 5 bases, and 4 bases stayed unmatched. DNA of the CDR3: TGTGCCAGCAGCTTAGCGTCGCTAGCGGACAATGAGCAGTTCTTC. This encodes CASSLASLADNEQFF.

The chain carries TRBV28 and TRBJ2-7; 10 bases fit TRBD2. V was pared by 4 bases and J by 0 bases, with 9 bases of the junction left unmatched. Germline V gene lookup returns CDR1 MDHEN and CDR2 SYDVKM. The CDR3 is 17 residues long. This CDR3 is CASSWTSGWGSSYEQYF. The CDR3 region has the DNA TGTGCCAGCAGTTGGACTAGCGGATGGGGTAGCTCCTACGAGCAGTACTTC.

The rearrangement links TRBV28 to TRBJ2-3; 12 bases line up with TRBD2. V shed 4 bases and J 3 bases; nucleotides not matched to a gene: 2. This CDR3 comprises 15 residues. CDR1 is MDHEN, CDR2 SYDVKM, per germline. The CDR3 loop reads CASSSGTSGTDTQYF. CDR3 DNA sequence: TGTGCCAGCAGTTCCGGGACTAGCGGGACAGATACGCAGTATTTT.

This sequence joins TRBV9 and TRBJ2-7; either TRBD1 or TRBD2 may supply D (6 bases each). V gave up 3 bases and J gave up 0 bases, with 10 bases separating them. This CDR3 has 14 amino acids. Germline CDR1 and CDR2: SGDLS and YYNGEE. Here the CDR3 reads CASSAGAPSYEQYF. In DNA, the CDR3 is TGTGCCAGCAGCGCGGGGGCCCCCTCCTACGAGCAGTACTTC.